The T cell receptor (beta chain) under discussion was sequenced for a study of T-cell memory formation after mild COVID-19. Looking at the study overall: Largely, TCR clusters stayed within a single donor. Notes on the study in general: Clones that shrank (day 15 to 85) were balanced CD4/CD8, whereas later expanders leaned CD4+. Shrinking CD4+ clones were chiefly CM and EM; CD8+ ones were chiefly EMRA.

This clonotype was found a few times. The antigen is unknown. After 5'RACE with constant-segment primers, TCR alpha and TCR beta cDNA libraries carrying sample barcodes and UMIs were obtained. TCRdb redid the calling of the 5' RACE reads with MiXCR, one entry per CDR3 protein. The top ten hold under 15% of the sample, which has a few hundred thousand distinct CDR3 sequences, about 23% seen once. The CDR3 contains 17 residues. Trimming removed 2 bases at V and 5 bases at J, with 18 bases between. The receptor's source is an adult woman who had mild COVID-19 (a few samples of this study predate the infection). Cell type and time point are not known. The genes are TRBV23-1 and TRBJ2-2; D is uncertain. TRBV23-1 qualifies as an ORF whose function is uncertain. The sequenced sample consisted of PBMCs or a T cell subset sorted from them (not recorded which). CDR3 amino acids: CASSQPLIPSRTGELFF. DNA of the CDR3: TGCGCCAGCAGTCAACCCCTTATCCCCAGTCGGACCGGGGAGCTGTTTTTT.